The following is a TCR beta chain sequence with its context. Its specificity is not known. Alongside a J-beta primer mix, a sample-barcoded 5' primer served in a second PCR lasting about 7 to 11 cycles. TCRdb called the 5' RACE reads again in MiXCR, with one record for every CDR3 protein. This sample yields about 940,000 distinct CDR3 sequences, of which about 48% are seen a single time; around an eighth belongs to the top ten. This sample stems from a study of blood T cells in healthy people across ages. General observations from the study: Investigators viewed diversity estimates from one million T cells as underestimates, the study reported.

This CDR3 spans 15 amino acids. From germline, CDR1 is KGHDR and CDR2 SFDVKD. Trimming stripped 7 bases from V and 4 bases from J, with 17 bases between. They isolated at least 7 million PBMCs from each sample. The clonotype comes from a man aged 30 to 45 in good health. V is TRBV24-1 and J is TRBJ2-3; D remains unclear. Specimen: blood. The CDR3, as DNA: TGTGCCACCAGCTCCCAACGGACGAACGCAGATACGCAGTATTTT. Encoded protein: CATSSQRTNADTQYF.